The clone carrying this T cell receptor (beta chain) showed up just a few times. The antigen remains undetermined. The sample comes from a study of response to subunit inactivated influenza vaccine. Study-wide findings and caveats: Each seasonal influenza vaccination, the authors suggested, recruits few new T cells.

The CDR3 covers 13 residues. Trimming cost V 7 bases and J 2 bases; bases outside gene matches: 4. Germline V gene lookup returns CDR1 SEHNR and CDR2 FQNEAQ (reference sequence). Using its own MiXCR run on the RT-PCR reads, TCRdb lists one record per CDR3 protein. The sample shows 500,000 to 600,000 distinct CDR3 sequences, 10% to 15% of them seen only once. The TCR comes from a man aged 45-65 years who received an inactivated influenza vaccine. The specimen comprised PBMCs from blood, sampled on the day of vaccination. The rearrangement links TRBV7-9 to TRBJ2-7; 8 nucleotides agree with TRBD1. The CDR3 DNA reads TGTGCCAGCACAGTACAGGGGGCCTACGAGCAGTACTTC. Its protein is CASTVQGAYEQYF.